This T cell receptor (beta chain) is from a study of response to subunit inactivated influenza vaccine. This clonotype has at least ten counts. Antigen specificity is unknown. Study-wide points: The authors put forward the suggestion that each seasonal influenza vaccination may bring in only a limited number of new T cells.

This CDR3 comprises 15 residues. Per germline, CDR1 SGHTA and CDR2 FQGNSA. J was trimmed by 5 bases and V by 1 base; bases with no gene match: 4. Each CDR3 protein gets one entry after TCRdb re-called the RT-PCR reads with MiXCR. The sample has a few hundred thousand distinct CDR3 sequences, less than 15% seen once. The chain combines TRBV7-2 with TRBJ2-7; 11 positions agree with TRBD2. The TCR sequence derives from a man in his forties or fifties who received an inactivated influenza vaccine. Here the sequenced sample was PBMCs from blood, taken 11 to 12 days after vaccination. The CDR3 protein is CASSLGLAGGNEQYF. The CDR3 nucleotides are TGTGCCAGCAGCTTAGGCCTAGCGGGAGGAAACGAGCAGTACTTC. Looking up the rest from reference TRBV7-2 and TRBJ2-7 gives the full variable domain: GAGVSQSPSNKVTEKGKDVELRCDPISGHTALYWYRQSLGQGLEFLIYFQGNSAPDKSGLPSDRFSAERTGGSVSTLTIQRTQQEDSAVYLCASSLGLAGGNEQYFGPGTRLTVT.